This T cell receptor (beta chain) stems from a study of T cells after yellow fever vaccination. This clonotype was observed a handful of times. Its antigen is not known. TCRdb reprocessed the 5' RACE reads via MiXCR and lists one record per CDR3 protein. This sample carries 400,000 to 450,000 distinct CDR3 sequences, about 17% of them seen once, and the ten largest clones take around 17%. General observations from the study: Relatively few clonotypes were ones that appeared in both CD4 and CD8 compartments. Contamination by abundant bulk-population clonotypes could be present in FACS-sorted repertoires. When the response was secondary, it was weaker but reached its peak faster, day 5 versus 15. A large majority of primary-vaccination clones showed up again after the booster (96% CD4, around 88% CD8).

There are 16 residues in the CDR3. Germline CDR1 is MGHRA and CDR2 is YSYEKL. Trimming left V 0 bases short and J 10 bases short, with 22 bases between. The genes are TRBV4-1 and TRBJ2-7; D unresolved. This specimen consisted of PBMCs, obtained before the yellow fever booster vaccination. The TCR was taken from a man between 18 and 35 years old who received the YFV17D yellow fever vaccine. CDR3 in amino acids: CASSQDPVGPTPLQYV. As DNA, the CDR3 is TGCGCCAGCAGCCAAGATCCTGTAGGACCAACCCCCCTTCAGTACGTC.